This TCR beta chain was found in a study of PD-L1 blockade in urothelial cancer. For the study at large: T cell content in blood samples showed a median of approximately 140,000. Study results and caveats: Greater 3-week expansion of tumor-associated blood clones was recorded for durable-benefit patients.

Documented time point: pretreatment peripheral blood. This CDR3 has 13 amino acids. V was shortened by 2 bases and J by 5 bases, with 9 bases between the two germline ends. CDR1 is SGHAT, CDR2 FQDESV, per germline (reference sequence). Profiling relied on immunoSEQ multiplex PCR, and the TCRdb table lists in-frame clones only, not all of them. The data hold tens of thousands of clones, with over 80% observed a single time. On this clone itself: Its antigen is not known.

The rearrangement uses TRBV11-1 and TRBJ1-1; D uncertain. The specimen was PBMCs, collected around atezolizumab (anti-PD-L1) treatment. This sequence was found in a woman aged 70-85 years with urothelial cancer. In DNA form, the CDR3 reads TGTGCCAGCAGCTTACATCGGGAAACTGAAGCTTTCTTT. Residues: CASSLHRETEAFF.